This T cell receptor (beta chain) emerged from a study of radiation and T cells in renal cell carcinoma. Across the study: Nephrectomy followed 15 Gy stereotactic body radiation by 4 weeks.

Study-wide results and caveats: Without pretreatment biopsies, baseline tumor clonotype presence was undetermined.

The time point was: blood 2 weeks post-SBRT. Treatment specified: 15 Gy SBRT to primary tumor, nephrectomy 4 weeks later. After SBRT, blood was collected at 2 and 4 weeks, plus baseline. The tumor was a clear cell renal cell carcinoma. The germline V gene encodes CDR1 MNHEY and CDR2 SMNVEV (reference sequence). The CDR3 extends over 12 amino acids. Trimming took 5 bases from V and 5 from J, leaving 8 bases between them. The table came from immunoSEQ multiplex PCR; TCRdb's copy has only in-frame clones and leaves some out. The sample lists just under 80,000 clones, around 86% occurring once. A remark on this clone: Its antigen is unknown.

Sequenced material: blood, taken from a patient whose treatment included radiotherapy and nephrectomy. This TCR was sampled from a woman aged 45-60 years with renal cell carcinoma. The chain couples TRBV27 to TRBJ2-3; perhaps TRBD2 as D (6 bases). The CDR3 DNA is TGTGCCAGCAGTCTGGGACTAGATACGCAGTATTTT. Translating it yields CASSLGLDTQYF.